This T cell receptor beta chain was identified in a study of T cells in Graves' hyperthyroidism and ophthalmopathy. Amplification of TCR beta CDR3 regions used RNA as the template. Initially, a first-round RT-PCR of the TCR CDR3 employed the HTBI primer set. TCRdb passed the multiplex PCR reads through MiXCR, listing each CDR3 protein once. Among fewer than 350,000 distinct CDR3 sequences, about 14% were seen once, and the ten largest hold almost 8%. In its sample, this clonotype was seen many times. In germline, CDR1 is MGHRA, CDR2 YSYEKL. CDR3 length: 18 amino acids. V lost 4 bases to trimming and J lost 4 bases, with 25 bases between them.

Material: blood. The chain combines TRBV4-1 with TRBJ1-1, with D perhaps matching TRBD1 (5 bases). The TCR comes from a woman aged 30 to 39 with Graves' hyperthyroidism that later progressed to Graves' ophthalmopathy. In DNA, the CDR3 is TGCGCCAGCAGCCTGCACCCCTCCATCCACGGGGGGGGCACTGAAGCTTTCTTT. Its translation is CASSLHPSIHGGGTEAFF.